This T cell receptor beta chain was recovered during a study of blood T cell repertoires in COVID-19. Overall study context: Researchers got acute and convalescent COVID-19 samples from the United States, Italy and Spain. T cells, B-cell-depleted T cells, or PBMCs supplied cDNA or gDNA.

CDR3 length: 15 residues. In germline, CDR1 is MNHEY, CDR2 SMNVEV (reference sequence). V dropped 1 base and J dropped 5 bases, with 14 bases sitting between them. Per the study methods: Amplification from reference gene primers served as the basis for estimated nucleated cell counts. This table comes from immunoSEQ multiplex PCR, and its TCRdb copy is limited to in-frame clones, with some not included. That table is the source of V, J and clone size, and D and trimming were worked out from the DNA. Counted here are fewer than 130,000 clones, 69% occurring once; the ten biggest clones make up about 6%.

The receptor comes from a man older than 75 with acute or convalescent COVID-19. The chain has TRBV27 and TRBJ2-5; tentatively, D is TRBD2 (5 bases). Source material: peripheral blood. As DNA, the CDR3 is TGTGCCAGCAGTTTATATGAGGGAGTTGGTGAGACCCAGTACTTC. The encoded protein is CASSLYEGVGETQYF.